This paragraph covers one T cell receptor (beta chain) sequence. Its cognate antigen is unknown. Deep level was the assay's run setting. The method was immunoSEQ multiplex PCR; TCRdb's version includes in-frame clones alone and lacks a portion of them. The table has roughly 520,000 clones, approximately 95% seen once. Naive CD45RA+ and memory CD45RA-negative subsets were split from CD4+ cells. The data were taken from a study of shared clonotypes between healthy human individuals. Study-wide findings and caveats: Naive CD4 clonotypes were shared across several donors at roughly 5%. Estimated richness was generally greater in naive than memory subsets.

Specimen: naive CD4+ T cells sorted from blood. Subset defined: CD45RA+ positively selected. This TCR derives from a woman aged 25 to 39 in good health.

CDR3 DNA: TGCGCCAGCAGCTTGTTAGCAGAGAACACTGAAGCTTTCTTT. Its translation is CASSLLAENTEAFF. The rearrangement joins TRBV5-1 to TRBJ1-1; no definite D call. The CDR3 spans 14 residues. V lost 1 base, J lost 1 base, and 8 bases lay in between. Germline V lookup: CDR1 SGHRS, CDR2 YFSETQ.